What follows are 29 T cell receptor beta chains derived from one specimen sequenced in a study of T cell repertoires in cytomegalovirus infection. MiXCR, run by TCRdb on the reads, gives a single entry per CDR3 protein. The profile covers 350,000 to 450,000 distinct CDR3 sequences, with approximately 18% appearing a single time and about 10% taken by the ten largest. The sample was PBMCs. All receptors derive from a human donor in good health (CMV status not recorded). Some clones in this sample may be carry-over from other donors' samples.

This chain links TRBV9 with TRBJ1-3; D not certain. V lost 0 bases, J lost 2 bases, and 3 bases lay in between. The CDR3 is 13 amino acids. Germline CDR1 reads SGDLS; CDR2 reads YYNGEE. The CDR3 reads CASSVEAGNTIYF. In nucleotides, the CDR3 is TGTGCCAGCAGCGTAGAGGCTGGAAACACCATATATTTT.

This chain uses TRBV19 with TRBJ1-4, with D uncertain. CDR1 and CDR2 from the germline V gene are LNHDA and SQIVND (reference sequence). There are 12 residues in the CDR3. Trimming pared 4 bases from V and 11 bases from J, leaving 11 bases between. As DNA, the CDR3 is TGTGCCAGTAGTACCAGAAATTGGAAACTGTTTTTT. Residues: CASSTRNWKLFF.

The chain employs TRBV2 and TRBJ2-5; D not certain. This CDR3 has 15 amino acids. Germline V gene sequence: CDR1 SNHLY, CDR2 FYNNEI. V shed 0 bases and J shed 5 bases, with 13 bases lying between them. CDR3: CASSEALPLRETQYF. The DNA of the CDR3 is TGTGCCAGCAGTGAAGCGCTTCCCTTAAGGGAGACCCAGTACTTC.

In its sample, this clonotype was seen many times. The chain combines TRBV7-6 with TRBJ2-5; weak D call: TRBD1 (5 bases). V lost 8 bases to trimming and J lost 5 bases, with 12 bases between them. Germline CDR1 and CDR2: SGHVS and FNYEAQ. This CDR3 has 12 residues. The CDR3 bases are TGTGCCAGCGGGGTGTCAGGGGAGACCCAGTACTTC. It translates to CASGVSGETQYF. Using reference TRBV7-6 and TRBJ2-5 for the parts outside the CDR3, the full variable domain is GAGVSQSPRYKVTKRGQDVALRCDPISGHVSLYWYRQALGQGPEFLTYFNYEAQQDKSGLPNDRFSAERPEGSISTLTIQRTEQRDSAMYRCASGVSGETQYFGPGTRLLVL.

The chain joins TRBV5-6 to TRBJ1-1; a weak D match, TRBD1 (5 bases). The germline V gene has CDR1 SGHDT and CDR2 YYEEEE. There are 16 residues in the CDR3. The V and J ends lost 5 bases and 1 base respectively, with 18 bases between them. Here the CDR3 reads CASRLRGYRQNTEAFF. The DNA for the CDR3 is TGTGCCAGCAGACTCCGGGGGTACCGACAGAACACTGAAGCTTTCTTT.

This clonotype was seen repeatedly, ten times or more. V is TRBV15 and J is TRBJ2-5, with 8 bases lining up with TRBD1. V dropped 1 base and J dropped 4; count of bases not matched to a gene: 14. CDR1 and CDR2 (germline): LNHNV, YYDKDF (reference sequence). This CDR3 region has 18 residues. CDR3 in amino acids: CATSRGSQLAGGRETQYF. In DNA, the CDR3 is TGTGCCACCAGCAGAGGAAGTCAATTAGCAGGGGGCCGAGAGACCCAGTACTTC.

This chain joins TRBV7-4 and TRBJ1-4; no firm D call. The V end was cut by 5 bases, the J end by 5 bases, with 6 bases between. This CDR3 is built from 12 residues. Germline lookup yields CDR1 SGHVT and CDR2 SQSDAQ. CDR3 residues: CASSAQNEKLFF. CDR3 DNA: TGTGCCAGCAGCGCTCAGAATGAAAAACTGTTTTTT.

This clonotype was counted ten times or more. The V and J genes are TRBV7-8 and TRBJ1-6, with 7 bases fitting TRBD1. Germline values: CDR1 SGHVS, CDR2 FQNEAQ. The CDR3 runs 14 residues. V trimming: 5 bases; J trimming: 6 bases; junction bases outside the gene matches: 4. This CDR3 reads CASSKTGSNSPLHF. For the CDR3, the DNA is TGTGCCAGCAGCAAGACAGGGTCTAATTCACCCCTCCACTTT.

This clonotype occurred many times. The chain recombines TRBV5-6 with TRBJ2-3, with TRBD2 matching over 7 bases. The junction had 6 bases not matched to a gene; V was cut back by 0 bases and J by 2 bases. There are 16 residues in the CDR3. Germline CDR1 and CDR2: SGHDT and YYEEEE. The chain's CDR3 is CASSLAWREHTDTQYF. The CDR3 region has the DNA TGTGCCAGCAGCTTGGCCTGGCGGGAGCACACAGATACGCAGTATTTT.

Many counts were recorded for this clonotype. J is TRBJ2-7 and V is TRBV7-2, with no clear D. This CDR3 comprises 16 residues. The V gene's germline CDR1 is SGHTA and CDR2 FQGNSA. V lost 1 base to trimming and J lost 0 bases, with 13 bases between them. The CDR3 loop is CASSLEAGSLSYEQYF. As DNA, the CDR3 is TGTGCCAGCAGCTTAGAAGCAGGTAGTCTCTCCTACGAGCAGTACTTC.

Note on this clonotype: A much larger clone differs from this one at a single base, so this may be a read error. The CDR3: CAGSARTSHAYEQYF. The DNA for the CDR3 is TGTGCCGGCAGTGCAAGAACGAGCCACGCCTACGAGCAGTACTTC. The J gene is TRBJ2-7, the V gene TRBV12-3 or TRBV12-4; D is unclear. CDR3 length: 15 residues.

This chain links TRBV28 with TRBJ2-3; D remains ambiguous. This CDR3 has 14 amino acids. V gave up 3 bases and J gave up 2 bases, with 9 bases separating them. Germline V gene sequence: CDR1 MDHEN, CDR2 SYDVKM. DNA of the CDR3: TGTGCCAGCAGTTTGGGCGCGTTCACAGATACGCAGTATTTT. Translation gives CASSLGAFTDTQYF.

The table lists this clonotype with many counts. This chain connects TRBV7-2 to TRBJ2-1; no reliable D call. V was cut by 5 bases and J by 8 bases, with 16 bases left in between. The CDR3 contains 14 residues. Germline assignment: CDR1 SGHTA and CDR2 FQGNSA. The CDR3 coding sequence is TGTGCCAGCAGCCCCGGGCCCCTTTTGGATGAGCAGTTCTTC. Encoded protein: CASSPGPLLDEQFF.

In this sample, this clonotype turned up a few times. The V and J genes are TRBV7-9 and TRBJ1-6, with 8 bases identical to TRBD1. Germline trimming cut 3 bases from V and 7 bases from J; bases unmatched to any gene: 8. Germline V lookup: CDR1 SEHNR, CDR2 FQNEAQ (reference sequence). This CDR3 is built from 16 residues. The CDR3 nucleotides are TGTGCCAGCAGCTTTCAGGGGGCCTGGACGAATTCACCCCTCCACTTT. Encoded protein: CASSFQGAWTNSPLHF.

The table lists this clonotype with a few counts. The gene calls are TRBV5-6 and TRBJ2-1; maybe TRBD1 (5 bases). CDR3 size: 16 residues. V was cut by 0 bases and J by 4 bases, with 14 bases left in between. From germline, CDR1 is SGHDT and CDR2 YYEEEE. CDR3 sequence reads: CASSLGGKTVYNEQFF. CDR3 DNA sequence: TGTGCCAGCAGCTTGGGGGGTAAGACAGTTTACAATGAGCAGTTCTTC.

This clonotype occurred a few times. The chain recombines TRBV6-2 or TRBV6-3 with TRBJ1-4; tentative D call: TRBD1 (5 bases). V was clipped by 4 bases and J by 6 bases, with 12 bases between them. The CDR3 is 14 amino acids. The V gene's germline CDR1 is MNHEY and CDR2 SVGEGT. The CDR3 DNA reads as TGTGCCAGCAGTTCGGGGCGTTTGGATGAAAAACTGTTTTTT. Translating gives CASSSGRLDEKLFF.

This clonotype has at least ten counts. The chain combines TRBV7-2 with TRBJ1-5; D may be TRBD1 (6 bases). This CDR3 region has 16 residues. Germline CDR1 reads SGHTA; CDR2 reads FQGNSA. The V end lost 1 base, the J end lost 3 bases, and 13 bases lay between the germline ends. The CDR3 loop is CASSLEGRGVNQPQHF. Here the CDR3 DNA reads TGTGCCAGCAGCTTAGAGGGCAGGGGCGTCAATCAGCCCCAGCATTTT.

The table lists this clonotype with many counts. For the CDR3, the DNA is TGTGCCAGCAGTGAGGTACCAGGGTATAGTGGAGATACGCAGTATTTT. It translates to CASSEVPGYSGDTQYF. The V gene is TRBV6-4, the J gene TRBJ2-3, with D possibly being TRBD1 (5 bases). Trimming removed 3 bases at V and 5 bases at J, with 18 bases between. The CDR3 loop spans 16 amino acids. CDR1 and CDR2 from the germline V gene are MRHNA and SNTAGT.

This clonotype was recorded a few times. This rearrangement joins TRBV9 to TRBJ1-2; D unresolved. The CDR3 loop spans 13 amino acids. Germline-derived CDR1 and CDR2 are SGDLS and YYNGEE. With 0 bases removed from V and 6 bases from J, the gap between germline ends came to 9 bases. CDR3 residues: CASSVGRRHGYTF. CDR3 bases: TGTGCCAGCAGCGTAGGACGCAGGCATGGCTACACCTTC.

The gene calls are TRBV6-1 and TRBJ2-2; D not certain. V was trimmed by 5 bases and J by 3 bases, leaving 16 bases between them. The germline gives CDR1 MNHNS, CDR2 SASEGT. The CDR3 spans 16 residues. The CDR3 reads CASSLEAPPDTGELFF. The CDR3 nucleotides read TGTGCCAGCAGTCTCGAGGCACCCCCCGACACCGGGGAGCTGTTTTTT.

This clonotype was picked up a small number of times. V usage is TRBV3-1 and J usage is TRBJ2-5; D is ambiguous. The ends were cut back, 4 bases at V and 4 bases at J, with 10 bases in the middle. Germline loops: CDR1 LGHDT, CDR2 YNNKEL (reference sequence). The CDR3 is made up of 13 amino acids. The CDR3: CASSLLASETQYF. In DNA form, the CDR3 reads TGTGCCAGCAGCCTTCTTGCCTCAGAGACCCAGTACTTC.

This clonotype was counted ten times or more. The V and J genes are TRBV12-3 or TRBV12-4 and TRBJ2-4; 10 bases fit TRBD1. The CDR3 is 16 amino acids. Germline trimming cut 6 bases from V and 6 bases from J; bases unmatched to any gene: 11. The CDR3 DNA is TGTGCCAGCAGCCCTGAGCGGGACAGGGGAAGAAACATTCAGTACTTC. It yields the protein CASSPERDRGRNIQYF.

This clonotype was counted ten times or more. The chain combines TRBV7-2 with TRBJ2-3; D remains unclear. V lost 5 bases, J lost 6 bases, and 12 bases lay in between. The germline gives CDR1 SGHTA, CDR2 FQGNSA. There are 13 residues in the CDR3. CDR3 sequence reads: CASSPRAWDTQYF. The CDR3 nucleotides read TGTGCCAGCAGCCCCCGGGCGTGGGATACGCAGTATTTT.

This clonotype was recorded a few times. The rearrangement uses TRBV20-1 and TRBJ2-7; 15 bases are shared with TRBD2. Germline V lookup: CDR1 DFQATT, CDR2 SNEGSKA (reference sequence). J gave up 3 bases and V 0 bases, and 3 bases lay outside the gene matches. The CDR3 spans 16 residues. The CDR3 loop reads CSARDPGLAGGYEQYF. The DNA of the CDR3 is TGCAGTGCTAGAGATCCGGGACTAGCGGGGGGCTACGAGCAGTACTTC.

Many counts were recorded for this clonotype. CDR3 DNA sequence: TGTGCCAGTAGAGACACAGGGTATAATTCACCCCTCCACTTT. Its protein product is CASRDTGYNSPLHF. This chain connects TRBV19 to TRBJ1-6; D is perhaps TRBD1 (6 bases). Trimming cost V 6 bases and J 4 bases, with 10 bases left between them. The CDR3 extends over 14 amino acids. Germline-derived CDR1 and CDR2 are LNHDA and SQIVND (reference sequence). Full variable domain (remainder filled in from reference TRBV19 and TRBJ1-6): DGGITQSPKYLFRKEGQNVTLSCEQNLNHDAMYWYRQDPGQGLRLIYYSQIVNDFQKGDIAEGYSVSREKKESFPLTVTSAQKNPTAFYLCASRDTGYNSPLHFGNGTRLTVT.

This clonotype was detected ten times or more. The chain carries TRBV7-2 and TRBJ2-3; TRBD1 or TRBD2 may be the D gene (6 bases each). CDR1 and CDR2 from the germline V gene are SGHTA and FQGNSA. Between the trimmed V and J ends, which lost 7 bases and 6 bases, there was a span of 20 bases. The CDR3 runs to 15 residues. The CDR3: CASTKGGGGSDTQYF. For the CDR3, the DNA is TGTGCCAGCACCAAAGGGGGAGGTGGTTCGGATACGCAGTATTTT.

V and J are TRBV6-1 and TRBJ2-1, with D perhaps matching TRBD1 or TRBD2 (7 bases each). Trimming pared 1 base from V and 8 bases from J, leaving 30 bases between. The germline gives CDR1 MNHNS, CDR2 SASEGT. CDR3 length: 20 amino acids. The CDR3 region is CASSEGLVGFRTGEGDEQFF. The DNA of the CDR3 is TGTGCCAGCAGTGAAGGTCTAGTAGGCTTTCGTACAGGGGAGGGAGATGAGCAGTTCTTC.

This clonotype was recorded many times. The chain carries TRBV14 and TRBJ1-1; D is unclear. Trimming took off 1 base at V and 5 bases at J, with 8 bases between the two ends. The CDR3 spans 13 residues. CDR1 and CDR2 from the germline V gene are SGHDN and FVKESK. CDR3 bases: TGTGCCAGCAGCCAAGCTGGTGTTACTGAAGCTTTCTTT. It translates to CASSQAGVTEAFF. Filled out from reference TRBV14 and TRBJ1-1, the complete variable domain reads EAGVTQFPSHSVIEKGQTVTLRCDPISGHDNLYWYRRVMGKEIKFLLHFVKESKQDESGMPNNRFLAERTGGTYSTLKVQPAELEDSGVYFCASSQAGVTEAFFGQGTRLTVV.

This clonotype was counted between two and nine times. The chain uses TRBV7-9 and TRBJ2-7, with a tentative D call TRBD2 (5 bases). V was cut by 6 bases and J by 6 bases, with 18 bases left in between. Germline values: CDR1 SEHNR, CDR2 FQNEAQ (reference sequence). The CDR3 runs to 14 residues. The CDR3 DNA reads as TGTGCCAGCAGGTTCGAGGACTCTCCGGGCGAGCAGTACTTC. Its translation is CASRFEDSPGEQYF.